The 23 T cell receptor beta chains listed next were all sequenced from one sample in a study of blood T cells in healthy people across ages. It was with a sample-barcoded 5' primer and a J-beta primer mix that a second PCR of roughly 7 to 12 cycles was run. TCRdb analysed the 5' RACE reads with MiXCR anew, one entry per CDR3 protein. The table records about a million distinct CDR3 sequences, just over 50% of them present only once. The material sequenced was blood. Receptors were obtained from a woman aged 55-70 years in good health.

The CDR3 protein is CSAPSSGSFNEQFF. Written as DNA, the CDR3 is TGCAGCGCCCCTTCGAGCGGGAGTTTTAATGAGCAGTTCTTC. This chain uses TRBV29-1 with TRBJ2-1; 8 nucleotides agree with TRBD2. The V and J ends lost 7 bases and 7 bases, in that order; junction bases with no gene match: 12. Germline CDR1 reads SQVTM; CDR2 reads ANQGSEA. This CDR3 has 14 residues.

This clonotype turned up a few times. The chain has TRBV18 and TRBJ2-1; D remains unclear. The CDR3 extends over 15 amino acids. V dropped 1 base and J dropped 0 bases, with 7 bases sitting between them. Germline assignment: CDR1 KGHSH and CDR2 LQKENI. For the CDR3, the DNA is TGTGCCAGCTCACCACGTACCACCTCCTACAATGAGCAGTTCTTC. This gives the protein CASSPRTTSYNEQFF.

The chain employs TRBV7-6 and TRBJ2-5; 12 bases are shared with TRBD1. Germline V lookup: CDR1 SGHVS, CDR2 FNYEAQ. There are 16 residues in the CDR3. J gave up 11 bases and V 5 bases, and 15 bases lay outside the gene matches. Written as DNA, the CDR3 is TGTGCCAGCAGCCGGCCGGGACAGGGGGCTCGCAATGAGCAGTACTTC. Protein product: CASSRPGQGARNEQYF.

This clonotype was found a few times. The CDR3 protein is CASSPRPAVMETQYF. The CDR3 DNA reads TGTGCCAGCAGCCCCAGGCCAGCGGTTATGGAGACCCAGTACTTC. The chain uses TRBV3-1 and TRBJ2-5; weak D call: TRBD2 (5 bases). The CDR3 consists of 15 residues. Trimming shortened V by 4 bases and J by 5 bases, and 17 bases separated the two germline ends. The germline gives CDR1 LGHDT, CDR2 YNNKEL (reference sequence).

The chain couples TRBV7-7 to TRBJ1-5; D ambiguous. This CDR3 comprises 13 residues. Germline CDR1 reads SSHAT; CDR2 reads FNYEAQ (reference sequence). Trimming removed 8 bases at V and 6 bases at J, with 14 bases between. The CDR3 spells CASPVGSSQPQHF. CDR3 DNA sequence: TGTGCCAGCCCGGTAGGGTCGAGTCAGCCCCAGCATTTT.

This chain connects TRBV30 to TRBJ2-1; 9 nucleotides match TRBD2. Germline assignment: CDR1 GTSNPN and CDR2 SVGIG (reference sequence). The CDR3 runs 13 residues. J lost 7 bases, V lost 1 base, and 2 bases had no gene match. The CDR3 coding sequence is TGTGCCTGGAGTGGGACTAGCGCGAATGAGCAGTTCTTC. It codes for CAWSGTSANEQFF.

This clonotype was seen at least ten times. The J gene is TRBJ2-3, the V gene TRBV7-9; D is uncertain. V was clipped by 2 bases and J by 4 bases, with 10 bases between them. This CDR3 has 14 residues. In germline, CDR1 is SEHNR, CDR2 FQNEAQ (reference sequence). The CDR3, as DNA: TGTGCCAGCAGCTTAAAGGGTGGCGCAGATACGCAGTATTTT. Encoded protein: CASSLKGGADTQYF. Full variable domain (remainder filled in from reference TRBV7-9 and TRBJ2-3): DTGVSQNPRHKITKRGQNVTFRCDPISEHNRLYWYRQTLGQGPEFLTYFQNEAQLEKSRLLSDRFSAERPKGSFSTLEIQRTEQGDSAMYLCASSLKGGADTQYFGPGTRLTVL.

The CDR3 loop reads CASSPRGVGADTQYF. CDR3 bases: TGTGCCAGCTCACCCCGCGGAGTCGGGGCAGATACGCAGTATTTT. The chain uses TRBV18 and TRBJ2-3, with a weak D call TRBD2 (5 bases). Trimming took off 3 bases at V and 4 bases at J, with 14 bases between the two ends. The germline CDR1 and CDR2 sequences are KGHSH and LQKENI. CDR3 length: 15 residues.

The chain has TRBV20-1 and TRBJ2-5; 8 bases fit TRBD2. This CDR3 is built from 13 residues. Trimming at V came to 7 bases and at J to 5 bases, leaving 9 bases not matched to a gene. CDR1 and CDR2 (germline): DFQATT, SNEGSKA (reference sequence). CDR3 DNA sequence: TGCAGTGGGGAGCCGGGACTAGACGAGACCCAGTACTTC. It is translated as CSGEPGLDETQYF.

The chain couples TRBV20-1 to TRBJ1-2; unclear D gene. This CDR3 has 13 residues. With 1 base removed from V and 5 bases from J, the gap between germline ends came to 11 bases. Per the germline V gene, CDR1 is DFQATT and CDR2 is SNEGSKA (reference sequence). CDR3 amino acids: CSARGGRYYGYTF. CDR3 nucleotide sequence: TGCAGTGCTAGAGGCGGGAGATATTATGGCTACACCTTC.

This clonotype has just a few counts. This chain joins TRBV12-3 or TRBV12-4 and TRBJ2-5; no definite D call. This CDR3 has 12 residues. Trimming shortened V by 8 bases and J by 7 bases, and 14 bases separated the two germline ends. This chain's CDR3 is CASSNSVGTQYF. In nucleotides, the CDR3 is TGTGCCAGCTCCAACTCGGTGGGGACCCAGTACTTC.

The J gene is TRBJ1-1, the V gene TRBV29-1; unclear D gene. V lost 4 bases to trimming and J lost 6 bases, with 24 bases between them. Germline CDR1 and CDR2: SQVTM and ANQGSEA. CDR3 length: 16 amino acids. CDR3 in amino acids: CSVGGVGGVDLSEAFF. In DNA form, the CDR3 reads TGCAGCGTTGGCGGTGTGGGTGGGGTCGATTTATCTGAAGCTTTCTTT.

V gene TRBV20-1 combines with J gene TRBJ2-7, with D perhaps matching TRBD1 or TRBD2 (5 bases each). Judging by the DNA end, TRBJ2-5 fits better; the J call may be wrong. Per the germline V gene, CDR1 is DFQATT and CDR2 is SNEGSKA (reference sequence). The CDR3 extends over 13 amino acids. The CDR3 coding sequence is TGCAGTGCAACCCGAGGGTCAGGGGAGACCCAGTACTTC. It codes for CSATRGSGETQYF.

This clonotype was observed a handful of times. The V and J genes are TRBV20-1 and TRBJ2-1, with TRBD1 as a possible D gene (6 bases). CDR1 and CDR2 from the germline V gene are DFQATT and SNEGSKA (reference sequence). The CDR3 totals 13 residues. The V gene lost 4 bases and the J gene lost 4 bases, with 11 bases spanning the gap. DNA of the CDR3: TGCAGTGCTATAACTACAGGGTACAATGAGCAGTTCTTC. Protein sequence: CSAITTGYNEQFF.

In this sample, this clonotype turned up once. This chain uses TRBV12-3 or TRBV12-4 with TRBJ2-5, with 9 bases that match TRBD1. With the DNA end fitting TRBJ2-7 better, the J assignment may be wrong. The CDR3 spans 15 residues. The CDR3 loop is CASSGRTGEANEQYF. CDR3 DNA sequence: TGTGCCAGCAGTGGACGGACAGGGGAAGCCAACGAGCAGTACTTC.

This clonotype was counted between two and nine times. CDR3 protein: CATRGLAGQETQYF. The CDR3 DNA follows: TGTGCCACCAGGGGACTAGCGGGGCAAGAGACCCAGTACTTC. The J gene is TRBJ2-5, the V gene TRBV10-3, with 13 nucleotides matching TRBD2. This CDR3 spans 14 amino acids. With V trimmed by 10 bases and J by 2 bases, 4 bases remained unmatched. Germline CDR1 reads ENHRY; CDR2 reads SYGVKD.

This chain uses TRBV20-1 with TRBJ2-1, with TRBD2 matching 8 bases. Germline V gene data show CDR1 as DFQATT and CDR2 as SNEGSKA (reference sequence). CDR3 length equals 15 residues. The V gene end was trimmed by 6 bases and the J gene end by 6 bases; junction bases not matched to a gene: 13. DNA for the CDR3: TGCAGTGCCCGCCGAGGGACTAGGGCCTCCAATGAGCAGTTCTTC. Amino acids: CSARRGTRASNEQFF.

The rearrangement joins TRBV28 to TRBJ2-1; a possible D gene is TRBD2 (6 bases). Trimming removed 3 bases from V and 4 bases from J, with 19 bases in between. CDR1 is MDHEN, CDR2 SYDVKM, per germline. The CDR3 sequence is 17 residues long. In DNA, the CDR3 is TGTGCCAGCAGTTTCTCCGGGACCACGGGGAGGTACAATGAGCAGTTCTTC. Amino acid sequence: CASSFSGTTGRYNEQFF.

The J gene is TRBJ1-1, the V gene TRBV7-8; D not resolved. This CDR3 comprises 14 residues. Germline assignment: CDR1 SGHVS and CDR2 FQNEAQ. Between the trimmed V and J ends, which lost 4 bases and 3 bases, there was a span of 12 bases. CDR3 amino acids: CASSSALPDTEAFF. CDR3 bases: TGTGCCAGCAGCTCCGCCCTGCCCGACACTGAAGCTTTCTTT.

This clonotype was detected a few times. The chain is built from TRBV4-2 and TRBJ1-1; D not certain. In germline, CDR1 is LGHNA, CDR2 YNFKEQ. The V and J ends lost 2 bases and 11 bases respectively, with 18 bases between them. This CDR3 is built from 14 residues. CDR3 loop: CASSQLSAPGRAFF. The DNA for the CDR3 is TGTGCCAGCAGCCAACTGAGCGCCCCAGGCAGGGCTTTCTTT.

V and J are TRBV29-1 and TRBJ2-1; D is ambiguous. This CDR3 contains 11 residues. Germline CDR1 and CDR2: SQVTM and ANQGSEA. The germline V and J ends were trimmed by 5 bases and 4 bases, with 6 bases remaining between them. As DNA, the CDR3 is TGCAGCGTTCTCATGTACAATGAGCAGTTCTTC. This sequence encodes CSVLMYNEQFF.

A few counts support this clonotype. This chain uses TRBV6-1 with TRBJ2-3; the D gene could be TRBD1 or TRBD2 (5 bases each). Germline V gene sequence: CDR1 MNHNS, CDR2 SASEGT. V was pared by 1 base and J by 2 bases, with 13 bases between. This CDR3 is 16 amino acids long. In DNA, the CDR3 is TGTGCCAGCAGTGAAGTTGGGGGATTTTCCACAGATACGCAGTATTTT. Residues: CASSEVGGFSTDTQYF.

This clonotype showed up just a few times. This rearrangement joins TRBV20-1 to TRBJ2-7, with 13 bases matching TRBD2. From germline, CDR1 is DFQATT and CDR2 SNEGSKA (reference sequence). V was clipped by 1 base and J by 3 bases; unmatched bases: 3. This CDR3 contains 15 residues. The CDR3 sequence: CSARGTSGRIYEQYF. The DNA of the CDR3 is TGCAGTGCTAGAGGGACTAGCGGGAGAATCTACGAGCAGTACTTC.